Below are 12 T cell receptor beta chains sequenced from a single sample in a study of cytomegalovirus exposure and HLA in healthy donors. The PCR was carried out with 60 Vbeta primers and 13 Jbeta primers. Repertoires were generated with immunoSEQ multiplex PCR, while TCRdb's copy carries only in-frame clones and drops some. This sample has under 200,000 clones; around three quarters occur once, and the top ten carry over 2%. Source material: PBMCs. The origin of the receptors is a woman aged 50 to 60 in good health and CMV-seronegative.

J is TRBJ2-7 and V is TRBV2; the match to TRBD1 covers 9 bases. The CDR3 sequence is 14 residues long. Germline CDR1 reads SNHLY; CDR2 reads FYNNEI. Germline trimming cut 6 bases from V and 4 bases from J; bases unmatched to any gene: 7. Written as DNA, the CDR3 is TGTGCCAGCAGGACGGGACAGGGTAAATACGAGCAGTACTTC. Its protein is CASRTGQGKYEQYF. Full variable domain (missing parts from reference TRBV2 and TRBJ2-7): EPEVTQTPSHQVTQMGQEVILRCVPISNHLYFYWYRQILGQKVEFLVSFYNNEISEKSEIFDDQFSVERPDGSNFTLKIRSTKLEDSAMYFCASRTGQGKYEQYFGPGTRLTVT.

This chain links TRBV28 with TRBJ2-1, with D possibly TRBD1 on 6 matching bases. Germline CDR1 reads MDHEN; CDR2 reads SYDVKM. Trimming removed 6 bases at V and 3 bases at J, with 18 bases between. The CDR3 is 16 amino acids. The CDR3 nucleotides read TGTGCCAGCAGCCATCGTATGGACAGTGGCTACAATGAGCAGTTCTTC. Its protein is CASSHRMDSGYNEQFF.

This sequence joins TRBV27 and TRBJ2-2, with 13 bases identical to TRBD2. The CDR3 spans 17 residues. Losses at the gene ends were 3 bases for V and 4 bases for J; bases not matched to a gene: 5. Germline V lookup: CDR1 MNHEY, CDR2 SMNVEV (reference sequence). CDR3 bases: TGTGCCAGCAGTTTGACTAGCGGGAGGCAGGGCACCGGGGAGCTGTTTTTT. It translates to CASSLTSGRQGTGELFF.

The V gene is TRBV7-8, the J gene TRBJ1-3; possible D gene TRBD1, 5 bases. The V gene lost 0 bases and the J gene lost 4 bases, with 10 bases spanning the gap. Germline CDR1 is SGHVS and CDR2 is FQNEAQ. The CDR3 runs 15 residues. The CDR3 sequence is CASSLAGTSGNTIYF. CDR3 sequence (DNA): TGTGCCAGCAGCTTAGCGGGGACTTCAGGAAACACCATATATTTT.

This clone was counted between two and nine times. The CDR3 here is CASSLAGTANEKLFF. The CDR3 DNA is TGCGCCAGCAGCTTGGCCGGGACTGCTAATGAAAAACTGTTTTTT. The chain links TRBV5-1 to TRBJ1-4; possible D gene TRBD1, 5 bases. Germline assignment: CDR1 SGHRS and CDR2 YFSETQ. There are 15 residues in the CDR3. Trimming pared 0 bases from V and 3 bases from J, leaving 9 bases between.

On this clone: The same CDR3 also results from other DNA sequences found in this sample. CDR3 DNA sequence: TGTGCCAGCAGAACGGGACAGGCTAGCAATCAGCCCCAGCATTTT. This sequence encodes CASRTGQASNQPQHF. The chain carries TRBV28 and TRBJ1-5, with TRBD1 identical over 8 bases. CDR1 is MDHEN and CDR2 is SYDVKM in the germline V gene. J gave up 0 bases and V 6 bases, and 4 bases lay outside the gene matches. The CDR3 sequence is 15 residues long.

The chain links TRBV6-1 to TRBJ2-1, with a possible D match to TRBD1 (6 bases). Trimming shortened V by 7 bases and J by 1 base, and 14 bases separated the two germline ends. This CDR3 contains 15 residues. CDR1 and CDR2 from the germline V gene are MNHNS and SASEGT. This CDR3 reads CASTEQGASYNEQFF. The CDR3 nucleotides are TGTGCCAGCACCGAACAGGGCGCTTCCTACAATGAGCAGTTCTTC.

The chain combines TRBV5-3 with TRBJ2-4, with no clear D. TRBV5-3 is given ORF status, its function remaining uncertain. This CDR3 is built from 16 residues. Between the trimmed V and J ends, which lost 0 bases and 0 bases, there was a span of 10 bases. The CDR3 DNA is TGTGCCAGAAGCTTGGAACAACCTCTAGCCAAAAACATTCAGTACTTC. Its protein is CARSLEQPLAKNIQYF.

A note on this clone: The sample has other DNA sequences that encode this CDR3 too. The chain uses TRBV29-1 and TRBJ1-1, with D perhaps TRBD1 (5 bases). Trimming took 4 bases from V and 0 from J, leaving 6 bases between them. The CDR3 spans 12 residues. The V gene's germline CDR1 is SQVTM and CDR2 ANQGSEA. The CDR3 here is CSVGGLNTEAFF. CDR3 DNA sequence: TGCAGCGTTGGGGGCTTGAACACTGAAGCTTTCTTT.

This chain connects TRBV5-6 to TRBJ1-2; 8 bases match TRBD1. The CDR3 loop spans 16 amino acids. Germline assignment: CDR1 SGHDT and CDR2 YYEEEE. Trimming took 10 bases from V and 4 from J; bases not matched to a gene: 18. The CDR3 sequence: CAGSQGTGSFRYGYTF. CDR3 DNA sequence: TGTGCCGGCTCCCAAGGGACAGGATCCTTTCGCTATGGCTACACCTTC. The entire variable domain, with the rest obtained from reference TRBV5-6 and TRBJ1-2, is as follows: DAGVTQSPTHLIKTRGQQVTLRCSPKSGHDTVSWYQQALGQGPQFIFQYYEEEERQRGNFPDRFSGHQFPNYSSELNVNALLLGDSALYLCAGSQGTGSFRYGYTFGSGTRLTVV.

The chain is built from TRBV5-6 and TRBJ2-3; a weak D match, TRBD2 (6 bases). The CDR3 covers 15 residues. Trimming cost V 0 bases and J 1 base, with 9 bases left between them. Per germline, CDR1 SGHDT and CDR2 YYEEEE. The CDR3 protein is CASSLVLAGTDTQYF. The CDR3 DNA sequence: TGTGCCAGCAGCTTGGTGTTAGCGGGCACAGATACGCAGTATTTT.

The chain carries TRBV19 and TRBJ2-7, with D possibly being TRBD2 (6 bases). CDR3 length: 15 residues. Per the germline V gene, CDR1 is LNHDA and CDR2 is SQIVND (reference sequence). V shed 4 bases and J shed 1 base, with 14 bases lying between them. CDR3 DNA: TGTGCCAGTAGTAGTAATAGCGGTGGTTCCTACGAGCAGTACTTC. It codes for CASSSNSGGSYEQYF.